The 7 T cell receptor beta chains below come from one sample, sequenced in a study of response to subunit inactivated influenza vaccine. TCRdb reprocessed the RT-PCR reads with MiXCR, giving one entry per CDR3 protein. The data show hundreds of thousands of distinct CDR3 sequences, approximately 15% seen once. The sample consisted of PBMCs from blood, taken roughly 2 weeks before vaccination. These receptors came from a man aged 50 or older who received an inactivated influenza vaccine.

This chain links TRBV18 with TRBJ1-2, with TRBD1 identical over 8 bases. The germline gives CDR1 KGHSH, CDR2 LQKENI. After removal of 0 bases from V and 14 bases from J, the junction contained 5 bases not matched to a gene. CDR3 size: 12 residues. CDR3 sequence (DNA): TGTGCCAGCTCACCACCGGACAGGGTTTCTACCTTC. Translation: CASSPPDRVSTF.

In this sample, this clonotype turned up a few times. This rearrangement joins TRBV10-3 to TRBJ2-7, with D unclear. The germline CDR1 and CDR2 sequences are ENHRY and SYGVKD. This CDR3 has 12 amino acids. V lost 4 bases and J 0 bases, leaving 4 bases between the germline ends. CDR3 sequence (DNA): TGTGCCATCAGTGTGAACTCCTACGAGCAGTACTTC. Its protein product is CAISVNSYEQYF.

This clonotype was observed a handful of times. The rearrangement links TRBV27 to TRBJ2-1; TRBD2 aligns across 7 bases. The V and J ends lost 5 bases and 2 bases, in that order; junction bases with no gene match: 6. CDR3 length: 15 residues. Per germline, CDR1 MNHEY and CDR2 SMNVEV (reference sequence). As DNA, the CDR3 is TGTGCCAGCAGTCGGGGGGTCAGCGCCTACAATGAGCAGTTCTTC. Amino acid sequence: CASSRGVSAYNEQFF.

The J gene is TRBJ1-1, the V gene TRBV5-1; 8 bases agree with TRBD1. The CDR3 totals 15 residues. With V trimmed by 3 bases and J by 3 bases, 7 bases remained unmatched. Germline V gives CDR1 SGHRS, CDR2 YFSETQ. The CDR3 DNA sequence: TGCGCCAGCAGCTCCCTACCGACAGGGGACACTGAAGCTTTCTTT. It codes for CASSSLPTGDTEAFF. Supplemented by reference TRBV5-1 and TRBJ1-1, the full variable domain reads KAGVTQTPRYLIKTRGQQVTLSCSPISGHRSVSWYQQTPGQGLQFLFEYFSETQRNKGNFPGRFSGRQFSNSRSEMNVSTLELGDSALYLCASSSLPTGDTEAFFGQGTRLTVV.

This clonotype was picked up many times. V and J are TRBV20-1 and TRBJ1-1; 8 bases align to TRBD1. Looked up from germline, CDR1 is DFQATT and CDR2 is SNEGSKA (reference sequence). The V segment lost 2 bases and the J segment 1 base; nucleotides outside the gene matches: 3. There are 14 residues in the CDR3. In DNA form, the CDR3 reads TGCAGTGCTAGACAGGGGGCGGAGAACACTGAAGCTTTCTTT. This encodes CSARQGAENTEAFF.

This chain uses TRBV6-2 or TRBV6-3 with TRBJ2-2; D not certain. V lost 7 bases and J 6 bases, leaving 15 bases between the germline ends. The CDR3 spans 14 residues. Germline values: CDR1 MNHEY, CDR2 SVGEGT. CDR3 nucleotide sequence: TGTGCCAGCACCAATCCCCCGGTCCCCGGGGAGCTGTTTTTT. This codes for CASTNPPVPGELFF.

The rearrangement uses TRBV12-3 or TRBV12-4 and TRBJ2-1; TRBD2 agrees at 8 bases. The length of the CDR3 is 17 residues. Trimming at V came to 5 bases and at J to 4 bases, leaving 13 bases not matched to a gene. This chain's CDR3 is CASSPQGGLAGYNEQFF. The CDR3, as DNA: TGTGCCAGCAGTCCCCAAGGCGGGCTAGCGGGTTACAATGAGCAGTTCTTC.